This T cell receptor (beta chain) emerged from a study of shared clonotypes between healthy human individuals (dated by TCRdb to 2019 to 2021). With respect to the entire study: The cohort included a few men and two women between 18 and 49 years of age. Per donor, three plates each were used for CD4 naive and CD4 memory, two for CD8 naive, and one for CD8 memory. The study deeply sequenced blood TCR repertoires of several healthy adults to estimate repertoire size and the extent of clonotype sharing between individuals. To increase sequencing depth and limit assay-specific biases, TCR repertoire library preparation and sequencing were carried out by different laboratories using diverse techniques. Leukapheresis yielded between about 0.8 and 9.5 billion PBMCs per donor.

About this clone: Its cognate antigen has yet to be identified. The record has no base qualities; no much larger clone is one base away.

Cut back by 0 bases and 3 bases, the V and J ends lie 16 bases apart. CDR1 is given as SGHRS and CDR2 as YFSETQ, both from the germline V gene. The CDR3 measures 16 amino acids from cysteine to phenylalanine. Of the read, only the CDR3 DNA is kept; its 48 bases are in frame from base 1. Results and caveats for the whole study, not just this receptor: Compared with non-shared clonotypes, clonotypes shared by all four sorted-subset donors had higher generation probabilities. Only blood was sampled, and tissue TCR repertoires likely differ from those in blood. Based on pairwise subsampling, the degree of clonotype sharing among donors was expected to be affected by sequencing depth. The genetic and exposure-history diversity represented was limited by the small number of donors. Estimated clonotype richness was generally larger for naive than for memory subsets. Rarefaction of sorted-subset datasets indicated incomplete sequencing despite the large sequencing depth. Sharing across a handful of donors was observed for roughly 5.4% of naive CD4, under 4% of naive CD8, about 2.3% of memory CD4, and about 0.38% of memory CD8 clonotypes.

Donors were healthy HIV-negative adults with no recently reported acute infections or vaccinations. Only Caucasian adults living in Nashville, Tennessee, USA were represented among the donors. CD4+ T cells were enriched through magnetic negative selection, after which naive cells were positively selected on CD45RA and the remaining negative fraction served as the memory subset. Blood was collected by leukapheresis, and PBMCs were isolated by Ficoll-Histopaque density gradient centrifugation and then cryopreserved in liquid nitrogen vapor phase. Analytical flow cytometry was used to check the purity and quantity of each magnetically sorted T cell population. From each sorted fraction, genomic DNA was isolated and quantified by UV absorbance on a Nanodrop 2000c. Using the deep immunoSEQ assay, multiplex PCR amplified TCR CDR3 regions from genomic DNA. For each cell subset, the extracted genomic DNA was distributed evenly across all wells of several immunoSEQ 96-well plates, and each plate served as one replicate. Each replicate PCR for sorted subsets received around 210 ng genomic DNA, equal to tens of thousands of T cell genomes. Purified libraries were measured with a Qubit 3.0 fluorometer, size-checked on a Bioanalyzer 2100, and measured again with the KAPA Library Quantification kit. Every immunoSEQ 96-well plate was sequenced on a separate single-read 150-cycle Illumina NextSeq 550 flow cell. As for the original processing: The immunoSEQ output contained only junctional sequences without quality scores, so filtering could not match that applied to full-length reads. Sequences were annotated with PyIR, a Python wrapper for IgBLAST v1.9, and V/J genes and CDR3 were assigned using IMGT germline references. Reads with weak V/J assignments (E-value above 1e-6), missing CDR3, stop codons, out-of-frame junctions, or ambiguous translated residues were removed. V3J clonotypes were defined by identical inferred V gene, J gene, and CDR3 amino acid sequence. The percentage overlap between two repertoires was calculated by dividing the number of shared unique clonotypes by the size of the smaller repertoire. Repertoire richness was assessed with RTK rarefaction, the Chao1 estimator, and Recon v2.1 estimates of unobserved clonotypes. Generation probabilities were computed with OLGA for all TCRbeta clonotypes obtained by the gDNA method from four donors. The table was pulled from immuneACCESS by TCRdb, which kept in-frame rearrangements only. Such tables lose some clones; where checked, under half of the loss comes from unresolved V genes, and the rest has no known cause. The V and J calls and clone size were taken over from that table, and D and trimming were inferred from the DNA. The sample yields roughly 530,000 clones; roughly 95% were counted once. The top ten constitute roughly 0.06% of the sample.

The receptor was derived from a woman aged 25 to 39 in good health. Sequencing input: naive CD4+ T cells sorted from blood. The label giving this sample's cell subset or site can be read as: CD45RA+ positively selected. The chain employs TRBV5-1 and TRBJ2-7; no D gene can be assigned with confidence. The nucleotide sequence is TGCGCCAGCAGCTTGGGCATGCAAGCCCTTAGCTACGAGCAGTACTTC. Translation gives CASSLGMQALSYEQYF.